Listed below are T cell receptor beta chains from one sample, sequenced in a study of radiation and T cells in renal cell carcinoma. The repertoire was sequenced with immunoSEQ multiplex PCR; TCRdb's copy has only in-frame clones and lacks some. The sample carries fewer than 85,000 clones, about nine tenths recorded once. Sequencing was performed on blood, taken from a patient whose treatment included radiotherapy and nephrectomy. The source of these receptors is a woman between 70 and 85 years old with renal cell carcinoma. The conserved cysteine and the conserved F or W are not part of the CDR3 here. Each record gives: CDR3 protein, D gene, J gene, V gene, clone size. A D gene is named only where the DNA matches it firmly. Clone size is given for some rows only: seen once, a few or many times, or a class if the clone is expanded.

CDR3: ASSRDGLAGYT
D: .
J: TRBJ1-2
V: TRBV6-5
size: .

CDR3: ASSRGQSSYEQY
D: .
J: TRBJ2-7
V: TRBV5-1
size: once

CDR3: ASSSRQAPKSYNSPLH
D: .
J: TRBJ1-6
V: TRBV7-2
size: .

CDR3: ASSEVGTVPRLF
D: TRBD1
J: TRBJ2-1
V: TRBV2
size: .

CDR3: ASVDGTRSYNEQF
D: .
J: TRBJ2-1
V: TRBV7-9
size: .

CDR3: ASSLIDPGGEKLF
D: .
J: TRBJ1-4
V: TRBV5-1
size: .

CDR3: ASSLWANTEAF
D: .
J: TRBJ1-1
V: TRBV11-2
size: .

CDR3: ASSGGRRTDTQY
D: .
J: TRBJ2-3
V: TRBV5-1
size: .

CDR3: ASSPTGFSDTQY
D: .
J: TRBJ2-3
V: TRBV6-5
size: .

CDR3: ASSQEGSGETQY
D: .
J: TRBJ2-5
V: TRBV4-3
size: .

CDR3: AWGGETQY
D: .
J: TRBJ2-5
V: TRBV30
size: .

CDR3: ASSDMFGSAGTQY
D: .
J: TRBJ2-3
V: TRBV2
size: .

CDR3: ASSSRVGEKLF
D: .
J: TRBJ1-4
V: TRBV27
size: few

CDR3: ASSFGQGGLEQY
D: TRBD1
J: TRBJ2-7
V: TRBV27
size: .